The 2 T cell receptor beta chains below come from one sample, sequenced in a study of T-cell reconstitution after alpha-beta-depleted transplantation in children. Study-wide results and limits: T-cell counts and diversity at one year post-transplant came mainly from newly produced T cells.

Preparation of the TCRbeta library involved a method that used unique molecular identifiers. MiXCR was run by TCRdb on the PCR reads, yielding one entry per CDR3 protein. The table records around 270,000 distinct CDR3 sequences, around 7.3% of them present only once. Their antigens remain unidentified. The sample was peripheral blood, taken 360 days after TCRalphabeta/CD19-depleted stem cell transplant. These receptors all stem from a female patient between 2 and 15 years old who had a stem cell transplant for Fanconi anemia, so the T cells may come from the graft donor.

This clonotype was recorded at least ten times. The chain employs TRBV5-1 and TRBJ1-1, with D possibly matching TRBD1 (5 bases). The CDR3 is 13 amino acids. The V and J ends lost 5 bases and 5 bases respectively, with 13 bases between them. Germline loops: CDR1 SGHRS, CDR2 YFSETQ. This chain's CDR3 is CASRNPGLTEAFF. CDR3 coding DNA: TGCGCCAGCAGAAACCCGGGACTTACTGAAGCTTTCTTT.

This clonotype was observed many times. The rearrangement joins TRBV28 to TRBJ2-7; D gene unclear. Trimming took off 5 bases at V and 3 bases at J, with 8 bases between the two ends. Germline V CDR1 and CDR2: MDHEN, SYDVKM. CDR3 length equals 12 residues. Here the CDR3 reads CASSEALYEQYV. In nucleotides, the CDR3 is TGTGCCAGCAGTGAAGCCCTCTACGAGCAGTACGTC.